These 8 T cell receptor beta chains share one sample of origin, sequenced in a study of cytomegalovirus exposure and HLA in healthy donors. The PCR ran on 60 Vbeta and 13 Jbeta primers. TCRdb keeps only in-frame clones here, not all; method: immunoSEQ multiplex PCR. Among 100,000 to 150,000 clones listed, about 75% were seen once. Material for sequencing was PBMCs. The receptors originated from a woman aged 35 to 49 in good health and CMV-seropositive.

This clone appeared a single time. The chain couples TRBV2 to TRBJ2-7; D is perhaps TRBD2 (5 bases). The CDR3 covers 15 residues. In germline, CDR1 is SNHLY, CDR2 FYNNEI. Trimming took off 5 bases at V and 2 bases at J, with 16 bases between the two ends. The CDR3 protein is CASSSLEAVPYEQYF. The CDR3 DNA follows: TGTGCCAGCAGTTCATTGGAGGCGGTCCCCTACGAGCAGTACTTC.

V gene TRBV7-9 combines with J gene TRBJ1-3, with a possible D match to TRBD1 (5 bases). V was clipped by 3 bases and J by 2 bases, with 11 bases between them. Germline V lookup: CDR1 SEHNR, CDR2 FQNEAQ (reference sequence). The CDR3 is 15 residues long. DNA of the CDR3: TGTGCCAGCAGCTTCGGGGGAAGTACTGGAAACACCATATATTTT. This encodes CASSFGGSTGNTIYF.

J is TRBJ2-7 and V is TRBV11-2, with D maybe TRBD2 (6 bases). Between the trimmed V and J ends, which lost 5 bases and 6 bases, there was a span of 17 bases. CDR3 length equals 14 residues. CDR1 SGHAT and CDR2 FQNNGV come from the germline V gene. CDR3 DNA: TGTGCCAGCAGCCTCGGGACTTCATTTCCCGAGCAGTACTTC. Encoded protein: CASSLGTSFPEQYF.

The rearrangement links TRBV5-6 to TRBJ1-3, with no clear D. Deletions cut 0 bases from V and 0 bases from J, with 4 bases between. Looked up from germline, CDR1 is SGHDT and CDR2 is YYEEEE. The CDR3 totals 14 residues. As DNA, the CDR3 is TGTGCCAGCAGCTTGGCTAGCTCTGGAAACACCATATATTTT. Residues: CASSLASSGNTIYF.

The chain uses TRBV27 and TRBJ2-6; TRBD1 matches 8 bases. CDR3 size: 16 residues. CDR1 and CDR2 from the germline V gene are MNHEY and SMNVEV (reference sequence). With 5 bases clipped from V and 4 bases from J, the junction kept 7 bases outside the gene matches. The chain's CDR3 is CASSSQGARGANVLTF. In DNA, the CDR3 is TGTGCCAGCAGTAGCCAGGGGGCGCGAGGGGCCAACGTCCTGACTTTC.

The V gene is TRBV2, the J gene TRBJ2-7, with D possibly TRBD2 on 6 matching bases. In germline, CDR1 is SNHLY, CDR2 FYNNEI. The CDR3 contains 13 residues. Trimming took 8 bases from V and 3 from J, leaving 14 bases between them. Written as DNA, the CDR3 is TGTGCCAGCGGGACTGCCATTTTCTACGAGCAGTACTTC. Protein sequence: CASGTAIFYEQYF.

V and J are TRBV7-2 and TRBJ1-5, with 11 bases that match TRBD1. CDR1 and CDR2 from the germline V gene are SGHTA and FQGNSA. With V trimmed by 5 bases and J by 3 bases, 6 bases remained unmatched. CDR3 length equals 16 residues. As DNA, the CDR3 is TGTGCCAGCAGCGCGGCCGGACAGGGGGCCAATCAGCCCCAGCATTTT. The encoded protein is CASSAAGQGANQPQHF.

The rearrangement uses TRBV4-3 and TRBJ1-3, with D possibly TRBD1 on 6 matching bases. Per the germline V gene, CDR1 is LGHNA and CDR2 is YSLEER. There are 17 residues in the CDR3. The germline V and J ends were trimmed by 0 bases and 3 bases, with 15 bases remaining between them. CDR3 sequence reads: CASSQDPPGARGNTIYF. As DNA, the CDR3 is TGCGCCAGCAGCCAAGATCCGCCAGGGGCTCGTGGAAACACCATATATTTT.